This T cell receptor beta chain comes out of a study of blood T cell repertoires in COVID-19. Study-wide context: COVID-19 samples collected from the United States, Italy and Spain covered acute and convalescent phases. In each case, the material was cDNA or gDNA derived from T cells, B-cell-depleted T cells, or PBMCs.

V shed 2 bases, J shed 5 bases, and the junction held 9 bases outside the gene matches. This CDR3 has 16 amino acids. Germline CDR1 is LGHNT and CDR2 is FRNRAP. Per the authors' pipeline: How many nucleated cells were present was estimated from reference gene primer amplification. The table came from immunoSEQ multiplex PCR; TCRdb's copy has only in-frame clones and leaves some out. V, J and clone size are those of that table, while D and trimming were read from the DNA. The table has fewer than 110,000 clones, more than 75% seen once. The sequencing sample was made of peripheral blood. The source is a woman between 25 and 40 years old with acute or convalescent COVID-19. The chain has TRBV12-5 and TRBJ1-1; 9 bases are shared with TRBD1. CDR3 in DNA: TGTGCTAGTGGTTTGTCGCTACAGGGGGCGAGAACTGAAGCTTTCTTT. Translated: CASGLSLQGARTEAFF.